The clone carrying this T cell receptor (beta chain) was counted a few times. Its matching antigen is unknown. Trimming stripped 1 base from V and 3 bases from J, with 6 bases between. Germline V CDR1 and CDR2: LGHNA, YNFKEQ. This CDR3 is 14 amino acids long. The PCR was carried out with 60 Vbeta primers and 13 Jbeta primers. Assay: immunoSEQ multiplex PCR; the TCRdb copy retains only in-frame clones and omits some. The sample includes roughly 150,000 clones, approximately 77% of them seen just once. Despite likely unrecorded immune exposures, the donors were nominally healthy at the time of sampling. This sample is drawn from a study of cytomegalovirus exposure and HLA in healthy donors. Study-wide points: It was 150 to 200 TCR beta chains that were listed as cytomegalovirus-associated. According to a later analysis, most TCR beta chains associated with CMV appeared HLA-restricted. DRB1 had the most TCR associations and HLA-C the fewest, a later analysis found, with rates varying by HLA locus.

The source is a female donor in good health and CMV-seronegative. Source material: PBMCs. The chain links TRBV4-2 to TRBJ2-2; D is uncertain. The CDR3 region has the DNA TGTGCCAGCAGCCAAGGAGATTACACCGGGGAGCTGTTTTTT. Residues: CASSQGDYTGELFF.